This T cell receptor (beta chain) comes out of a study of CD8 T cells in ankylosing spondylitis. This clonotype was observed at least ten times. Its antigen remains unknown. Quantitative 5'-RACE with molecular barcodes generated TCR beta libraries. In TCRdb, the 5' RACE reads were re-called with MiXCR into one record per CDR3 protein. The data contain 300,000 to 400,000 distinct CDR3 sequences, approximately 10% of them seen just once; the ten biggest clones take up roughly 9%. Overall study results and limits: Ankylosing spondylitis blood appeared to carry a characteristic TCR beta motif of several highly homologous variants. Earlier studies detected some motif variants in reactive arthritis synovial fluid and blood. Those disease-linked clones were CD8+; they were also relatively rare in peripheral blood.

The germline V gene has CDR1 KGHDR and CDR2 SFDVKD. Trimming took 3 bases from V and 2 from J, leaving 12 bases between them. CDR3 length equals 15 residues. This clonotype was obtained from a female donor with ankylosing spondylitis or in good health (not recorded which). This rearrangement joins TRBV24-1 to TRBJ1-2, with a weak D call TRBD1 (5 bases). The sequenced sample was blood, either unsorted or a sorted T cell fraction (not recorded which). The CDR3 region has the DNA TGTGCCACCAGTGATCCCGGGACGGCGAACTATGGCTACACCTTC. It encodes CATSDPGTANYGYTF.